This TCR beta chain is from a study of blood T cell repertoires in COVID-19. For the study at large: The United States, Italy and Spain were the sources of the acute and convalescent COVID-19 samples. The cDNA or gDNA used as material had been derived from T cells, B-cell-depleted T cells, or PBMCs.

Per the original data handling: From reference gene primer amplification, estimates of nucleated cell counts were derived. Here immunoSEQ multiplex PCR was the method, and the copy in TCRdb shows in-frame clones only, minus some. The V and J calls and clone size come from that table; D and trimming were worked out from the DNA. The sample has 78,000 or so clones; roughly 80% are singletons. The CDR3 is 16 amino acids. Germline V CDR1 and CDR2: SGDLS, YYNGEE. V shed 0 bases and J shed 0 bases, with 10 bases lying between them. V gene TRBV9 combines with J gene TRBJ2-1, with no clear D. The sequence came from an older woman with acute or convalescent COVID-19. Sequencing input: peripheral blood. The DNA for the CDR3 is TGTGCCAGCAGCGTAGAGATGGAGAGCTCCTACAATGAGCAGTTCTTC. Translation: CASSVEMESSYNEQFF. Filled out from reference TRBV9 and TRBJ2-1, the complete variable domain reads DSGVTQTPKHLITATGQRVTLRCSPRSGDLSVYWYQQSLDQGLQFLIQYYNGEERAKGNILERFSAQQFPDLHSELNLSSLELGDSALYFCASSVEMESSYNEQFFGPGTRLTVL.